This paragraph covers one TCR beta chain sequence. The data were taken from a study of CD8 T cells in Susac syndrome. Blood CD8+ and CD4+ T cells underwent high-throughput TCR beta sequencing. Trimming cost V 0 bases and J 7 bases; bases outside gene matches: 10. The CDR3 is made up of 18 amino acids. The germline V gene encodes CDR1 MGHDK and CDR2 SYGVNS. An input of roughly 0.45 to 1 ug of RNA was subjected to reverse transcription using random hexamers. By means of immunoSEQ multiplex PCR, TCR beta CDR3 spanning 54 Vbeta and 13 Jbeta underwent amplification. In TCRdb, the immunoSEQ multiplex PCR reads were re-called with MiXCR into one record per CDR3 protein. This table holds about 400,000 distinct CDR3 sequences, more than 70% found once.

The genes are TRBV25-1 and TRBJ1-6; 9 bases map to TRBD1. The sequenced material came from CD8+ T cells from PBMCs. This receptor was taken from a human donor with multiple sclerosis. CDR3 in amino acids: CASSEYFGQGNGNSPLHF. CDR3 nucleotide sequence: TGTGCCAGCAGTGAATATTTCGGACAGGGGAATGGGAATTCACCCCTCCACTTT.